The T cell receptor beta chain described here comes from a study of blood T cells in healthy people across ages. The study's findings and limits: Since the PBMCs were unsorted, naive and antigen-experienced cells could not be conclusively compared.

The CDR3 totals 21 residues. CDR1 is DFQATT and CDR2 is SNEGSKA in the germline V gene (reference sequence). V trimming: 0 bases; J trimming: 4 bases; junction bases outside the gene matches: 25. Next came a second PCR, run for about 6 to 12 cycles, which used a sample-barcoded 5' primer along with a J-beta primer mix. From each sample, at least 2.5 million paired-end reads containing CDR3 were obtained. MiXCR, run by TCRdb on the 5' RACE reads, gives a single entry per CDR3 protein. The sample holds 2 million or so distinct CDR3 sequences, about 50% seen once. This clonotype was found a few times. Its antigen is still unknown. The sample, roughly 9.1 milliliters of peripheral blood, was drawn from each donor.

The genes are TRBV20-1 and TRBJ2-7; 9 nucleotides agree with TRBD1. Sample: blood. The source of this sequence is a woman aged 40 to 50 in good health. CDR3 loop: CSARESRGRVEGTGFVYEQYF. The CDR3 nucleotides are TGCAGTGCTAGAGAGAGCAGGGGCCGGGTTGAAGGGACAGGGTTCGTGTACGAGCAGTACTTC.